This TCR beta chain was documented in a study of blood T cell repertoires in COVID-19. Study-level background: T cells, B-cell-depleted T cells, or PBMCs supplied cDNA or gDNA.

TCRdb's table, derived via immunoSEQ multiplex PCR, lists solely in-frame clones and lacks some. The sample holds about 140,000 clones, about 82% seen once. This TCR was recovered from a woman older than 75 with active or convalescent COVID-19. The sequencing sample was made of peripheral blood.

The CDR3: CASSVFRDRSTDTQYF. CDR3 nucleotides: TGTGCCAGCAGCGTATTCAGGGACAGGAGCACAGATACGCAGTATTTT. The V and J genes are TRBV9 and TRBJ2-3; 8 nucleotides line up with TRBD1. The CDR3 is made up of 16 amino acids. The V gene end was trimmed by 1 base and the J gene end by 0 bases; junction bases not matched to a gene: 4. Germline-derived CDR1 and CDR2 are SGDLS and YYNGEE.